The subject of this entry is one T cell receptor beta chain. What this receptor recognizes is not known. Base qualities are not provided; no much larger clone lies one nucleotide away. The germline V gene supplies CDR1 SGHAT and CDR2 FQNNGV. Including the terminal cysteine and phenylalanine, the CDR3 comprises 16 residues. Here the CDR3 DNA is all that survives: 48 bases in frame from base 1. The junction shows trimming of 1 base on V and 6 bases on J, and the gene matches do not reach 4 bases of it. The sample comes from a study of blood T cells in healthy people across ages (dated by TCRdb to between 2014 and 2017). About the investigation overall: Template switching captured roughly one uniquely barcoded TCR beta cDNA molecule per two T cells in model experiments. Using deep sequencing normalized with unique cDNA molecular identifiers, the study measured how TCR beta repertoire diversity changes with age. Four age groups were formed from the donors: young (average 16 years), middle-aged (more than 35), aged (approximately 60) and long-lived (less than 85). To avoid experimental bias, donors of different ages were distributed randomly across sequencing lanes. For two donors (one aged 18 to 29 and one aged 80 or older), the study analyzed two additional independent replicas of 1 million unique cDNA reads from the same blood draw.

What the research found in general, with its limitations: Bulk unsorted PBMC profiling prevented conclusive comparison of naive and antigen-experienced compartments. Observed TCR beta diversity per million T cells fell roughly linearly with age, and a significant reduction was already apparent by age around 40. Estimates of total diversity from one million sequenced T cells were regarded as lower bounds and underestimates. The CMV infection status of donors was not known, potentially confounding age-related changes in expanded clonotypes. Compared with the aged group, the long-lived group had more naive CD4+ T cells, fewer expanded clones and increased TCR diversity, a pattern suggesting age selection. The percentage of naive T cells measured by flow cytometry correlated strongly with observed TCR beta diversity.

Library preparation used 5' RACE. For sequencing, an Illumina HiSeq 2500 was employed. The second PCR ran for about 7 to 11 cycles and used a J-beta primer mix along with a sample-barcoded 5' primer. A unique molecular identifier was introduced onto each TCR beta cDNA molecule by a template-switch 5' adaptor carrying 12 random nucleotides. At least 3 million CDR3-containing paired-end reads were obtained from each sample. First-strand cDNA was synthesized from all RNA with the Mint cDNA synthesis kit, primed by a TRBC-specific oligonucleotide. Following uracil-DNA glycosylase treatment, all cDNA underwent a first 18-cycle PCR with the universal primers M1SS and BC2_uni_R. The authors' pipeline ran thus. For normalization, 1 million high-quality reads were randomly selected from each sample, with every read carrying a distinct molecular identifier. Instead of being binned into consensus sequences, reads with shared molecular identifiers were discarded. MiTCR, with a Q25 quality threshold and the strictest error-elimination algorithm, was used for CDR3 identification, clonotype clustering and error correction. Lower-bound total TCR beta diversity was estimated with a nonparametric unseen species model using Euler transformation. TCRdb reanalyzed the raw reads on its own, using fastp at Q25 for trimming and MiXCR for clone calling, and kept in-frame beta chains. Rows merge per CDR3 protein into single entries with the most common DNA and genes. None of the V and J calls come from the authors' own analysis; TCRdb made them. Within this sample are about 1.4 million distinct CDR3 sequences, with around 59% of them counted one time only. Of the sample, 6.5% to 8% is held by the ten largest clones.

Systemically healthy Caucasian individuals from Russia, over 30 in total and aged about 6 to 90 years, were included as donors. Approximately 11 milliliters of peripheral blood were drawn from each donor into EDTA-treated Vacutainer tubes. Ficoll-Paque density-gradient centrifugation was used to isolate PBMCs, with at least 7 million obtained per sample. Total RNA was extracted from PBMCs with Trizol reagent, with at least 6 micrograms obtained per sample. Naive CD45RAhigh/CD27high T cell percentages were measured by flow cytometry on a PBMC aliquot from every donor. Sequencing was carried out using blood. This receptor was identified in a man in his late teens or twenties in good health. This chain joins TRBV11-2 to TRBJ2-1; 12 bases in between match TRBD2. CDR3 protein: CASSLATSGGRNEQFF. The DNA sequence reads TGTGCCAGCAGCTTAGCCACTAGCGGGGGGCGCAATGAGCAGTTCTTC.